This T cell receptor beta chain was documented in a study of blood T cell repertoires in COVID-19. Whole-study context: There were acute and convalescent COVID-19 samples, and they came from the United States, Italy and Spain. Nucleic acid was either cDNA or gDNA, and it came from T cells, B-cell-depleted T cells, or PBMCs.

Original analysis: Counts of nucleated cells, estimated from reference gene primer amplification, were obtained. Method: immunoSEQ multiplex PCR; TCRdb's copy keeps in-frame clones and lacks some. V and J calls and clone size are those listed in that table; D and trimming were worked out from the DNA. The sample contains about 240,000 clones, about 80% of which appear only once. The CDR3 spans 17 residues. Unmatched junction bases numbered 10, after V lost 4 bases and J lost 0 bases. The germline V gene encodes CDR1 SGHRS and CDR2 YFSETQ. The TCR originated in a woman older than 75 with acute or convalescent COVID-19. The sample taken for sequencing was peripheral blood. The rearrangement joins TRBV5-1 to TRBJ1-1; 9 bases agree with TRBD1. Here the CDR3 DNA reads TGCGCCAGCAGCCTGTTATTGACAGGGGGTATGAACACTGAAGCTTTCTTT. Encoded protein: CASSLLLTGGMNTEAFF.